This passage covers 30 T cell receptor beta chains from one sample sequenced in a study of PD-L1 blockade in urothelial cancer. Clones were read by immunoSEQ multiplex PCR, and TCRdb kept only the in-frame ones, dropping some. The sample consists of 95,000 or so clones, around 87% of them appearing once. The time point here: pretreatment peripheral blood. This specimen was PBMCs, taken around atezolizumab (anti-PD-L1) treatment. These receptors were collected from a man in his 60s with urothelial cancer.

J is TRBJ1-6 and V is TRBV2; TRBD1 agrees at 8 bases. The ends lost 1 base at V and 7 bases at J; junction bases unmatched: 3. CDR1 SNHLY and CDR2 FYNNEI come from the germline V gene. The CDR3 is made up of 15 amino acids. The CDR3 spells CASSEETGANSPLHF. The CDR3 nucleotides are TGTGCCAGCAGTGAAGAGACAGGGGCAAATTCACCCCTCCACTTT.

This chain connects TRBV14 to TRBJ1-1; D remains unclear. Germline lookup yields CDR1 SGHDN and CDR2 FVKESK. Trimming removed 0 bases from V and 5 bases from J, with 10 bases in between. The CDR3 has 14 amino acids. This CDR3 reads CASSQELRGTEAFF. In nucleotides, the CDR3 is TGTGCCAGCAGCCAAGAACTGCGAGGGACTGAAGCTTTCTTT.

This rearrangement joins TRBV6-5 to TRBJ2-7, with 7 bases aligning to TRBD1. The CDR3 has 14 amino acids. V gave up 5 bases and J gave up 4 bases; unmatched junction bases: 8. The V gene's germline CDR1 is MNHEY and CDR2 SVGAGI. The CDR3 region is CASSEQGQHYEQYF. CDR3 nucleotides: TGTGCCAGCAGTGAACAGGGGCAGCATTACGAGCAGTACTTC.

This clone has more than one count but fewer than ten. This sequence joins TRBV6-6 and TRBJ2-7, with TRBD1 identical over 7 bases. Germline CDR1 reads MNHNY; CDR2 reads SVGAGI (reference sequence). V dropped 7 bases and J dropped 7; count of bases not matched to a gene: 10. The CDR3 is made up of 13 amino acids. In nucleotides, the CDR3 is TGTGCCAGCAACATAGGGGGCCGGAGGGAGCAGTACTTC. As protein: CASNIGGRREQYF.

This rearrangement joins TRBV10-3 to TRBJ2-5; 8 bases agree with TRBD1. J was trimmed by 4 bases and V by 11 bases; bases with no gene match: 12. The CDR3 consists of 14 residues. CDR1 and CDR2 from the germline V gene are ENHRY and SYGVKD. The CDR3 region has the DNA TGTGCCTCCAACGGGCAGGGGGCTGGAGAGACCCAGTACTTC. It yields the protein CASNGQGAGETQYF.

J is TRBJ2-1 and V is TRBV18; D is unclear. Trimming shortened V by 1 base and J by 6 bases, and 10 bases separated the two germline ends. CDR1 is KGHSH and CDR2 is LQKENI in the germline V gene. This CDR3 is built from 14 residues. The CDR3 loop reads CASSPLQGGNEQFF. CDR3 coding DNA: TGTGCCAGCTCACCACTACAAGGCGGCAATGAGCAGTTCTTC.

CDR3: CAISESGRQTNQPQHF. For the CDR3, the DNA is TGTGCCATCAGTGAGTCGGGCAGGCAGACCAATCAGCCCCAGCATTTT. The V call is TRBV10-3, the J call TRBJ1-5; D ambiguous. CDR1 ENHRY and CDR2 SYGVKD come from the germline V gene. V was cut by 0 bases and J by 3 bases, with 12 bases left in between. The CDR3 contains 16 residues.

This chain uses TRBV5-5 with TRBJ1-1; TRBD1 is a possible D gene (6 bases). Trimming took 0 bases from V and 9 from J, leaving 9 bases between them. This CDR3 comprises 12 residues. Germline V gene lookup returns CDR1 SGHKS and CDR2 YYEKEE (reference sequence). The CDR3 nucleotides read TGTGCCAGCAGCTTGGGGCAGGGGAAAGCTTTCTTT. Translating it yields CASSLGQGKAFF.

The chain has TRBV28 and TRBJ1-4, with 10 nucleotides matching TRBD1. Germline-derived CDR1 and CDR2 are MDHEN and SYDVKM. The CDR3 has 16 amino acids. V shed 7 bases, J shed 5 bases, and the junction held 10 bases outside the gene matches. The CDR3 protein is CASIEAPGQGNEKLFF. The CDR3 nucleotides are TGTGCCAGCATTGAGGCTCCGGGACAGGGGAATGAAAAACTGTTTTTT.

This CDR3 is CASSLGRGSNYEQYF. DNA of the CDR3: TGTGCCAGCAGCTTAGGCCGCGGGAGTAACTACGAGCAGTACTTC. This chain uses TRBV13 with TRBJ2-7; 7 nucleotides align to TRBD2. Germline V gives CDR1 PRHDT, CDR2 FYEKMQ (reference sequence). J was trimmed by 3 bases and V by 0 bases; bases with no gene match: 5. CDR3 size: 15 residues.

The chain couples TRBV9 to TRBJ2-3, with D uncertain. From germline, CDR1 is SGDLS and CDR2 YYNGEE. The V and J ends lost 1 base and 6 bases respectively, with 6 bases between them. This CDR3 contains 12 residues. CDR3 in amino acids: CASSVNQDTQYF. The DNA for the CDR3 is TGTGCCAGCAGCGTAAATCAGGATACGCAGTATTTT.

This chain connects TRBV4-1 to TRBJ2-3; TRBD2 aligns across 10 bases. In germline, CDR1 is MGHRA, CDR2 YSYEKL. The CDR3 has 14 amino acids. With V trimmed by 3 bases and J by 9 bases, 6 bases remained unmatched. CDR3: CASSQIVSGGTQYF. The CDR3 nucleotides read TGCGCCAGCAGCCAGATCGTTAGCGGGGGGACGCAGTATTTT.

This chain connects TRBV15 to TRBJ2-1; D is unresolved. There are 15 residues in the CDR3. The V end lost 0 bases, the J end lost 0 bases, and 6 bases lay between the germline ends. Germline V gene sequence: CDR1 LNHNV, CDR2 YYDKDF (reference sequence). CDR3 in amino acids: CATSRDSYSYNEQFF. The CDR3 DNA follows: TGTGCCACCAGCAGAGACTCCTACTCCTACAATGAGCAGTTCTTC.

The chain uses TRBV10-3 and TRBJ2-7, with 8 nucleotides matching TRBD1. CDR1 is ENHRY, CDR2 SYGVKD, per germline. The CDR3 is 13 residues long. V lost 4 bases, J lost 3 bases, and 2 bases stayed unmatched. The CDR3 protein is CAISGTGIYEQYF. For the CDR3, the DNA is TGTGCCATCAGTGGGACAGGGATCTACGAGCAGTACTTC.

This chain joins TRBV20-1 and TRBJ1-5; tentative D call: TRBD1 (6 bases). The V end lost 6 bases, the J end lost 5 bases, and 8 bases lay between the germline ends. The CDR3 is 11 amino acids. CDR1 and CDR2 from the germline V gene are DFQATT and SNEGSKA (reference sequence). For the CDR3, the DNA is TGCAGTGCCCAGGGGTATCAGCCCCAGCATTTT. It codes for CSAQGYQPQHF.

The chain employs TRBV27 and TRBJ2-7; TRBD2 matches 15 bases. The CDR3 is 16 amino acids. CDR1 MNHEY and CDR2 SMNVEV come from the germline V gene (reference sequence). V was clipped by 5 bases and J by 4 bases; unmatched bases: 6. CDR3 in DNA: TGTGCCAGCAGTCTGGGGACTAGCGGGAGGAGGTACGAGCAGTACTTC. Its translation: CASSLGTSGRRYEQYF.

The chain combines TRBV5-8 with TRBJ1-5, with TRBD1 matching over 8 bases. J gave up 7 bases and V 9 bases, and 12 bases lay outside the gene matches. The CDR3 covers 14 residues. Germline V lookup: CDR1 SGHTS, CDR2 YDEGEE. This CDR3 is CAIKTGQGLQPQHF. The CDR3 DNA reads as TGTGCCATCAAAACAGGACAGGGTCTACAGCCCCAGCATTTT.

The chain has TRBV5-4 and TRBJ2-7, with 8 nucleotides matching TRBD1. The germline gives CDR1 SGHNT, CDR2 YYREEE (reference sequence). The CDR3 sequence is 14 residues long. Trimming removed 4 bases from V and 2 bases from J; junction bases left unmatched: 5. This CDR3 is CASSQGTGTYEQYF. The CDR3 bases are TGTGCCAGCAGCCAAGGGACAGGTACCTACGAGCAGTACTTC. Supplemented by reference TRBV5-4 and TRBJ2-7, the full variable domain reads ETGVTQSPTHLIKTRGQQVTLRCSSQSGHNTVSWYQQALGQGPQFIFQYYREEENGRGNFPPRFSGLQFPNYSSELNVNALELDDSALYLCASSQGTGTYEQYFGPGTRLTVT.

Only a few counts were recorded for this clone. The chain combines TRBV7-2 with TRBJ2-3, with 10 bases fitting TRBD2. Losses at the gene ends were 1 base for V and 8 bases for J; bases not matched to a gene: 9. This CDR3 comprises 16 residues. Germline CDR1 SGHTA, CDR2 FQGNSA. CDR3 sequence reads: CASSLEGSGGVGTQYF. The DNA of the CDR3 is TGTGCCAGCAGCTTAGAGGGGAGCGGGGGGGTCGGTACGCAGTATTTT.

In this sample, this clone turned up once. CDR3 protein: CASSSQPDEKLFF. DNA for the CDR3: TGTGCCAGCAGCTCCCAACCGGATGAAAAACTGTTTTTT. V usage is TRBV7-9 and J usage is TRBJ1-4, with D unclear. CDR1 is SEHNR and CDR2 is FQNEAQ in the germline V gene (reference sequence). V lost 4 bases to trimming and J lost 6 bases, with 9 bases between them. The CDR3 has 13 residues.

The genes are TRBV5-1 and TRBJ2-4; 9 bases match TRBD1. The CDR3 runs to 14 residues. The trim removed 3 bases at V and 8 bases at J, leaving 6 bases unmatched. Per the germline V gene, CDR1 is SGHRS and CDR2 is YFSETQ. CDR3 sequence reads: CASSSGQGGDIQYF. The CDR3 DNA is TGCGCCAGCAGCTCGGGACAGGGAGGCGACATTCAGTACTTC.

Here the CDR3 reads CASSVPGGTYEQYF. The CDR3 coding sequence is TGTGCCAGCAGTGTCCCGGGGGGGACCTACGAGCAGTACTTC. This rearrangement joins TRBV5-4 to TRBJ2-7; TRBD2 agrees at 8 bases. From germline, CDR1 is SGHNT and CDR2 YYREEE (reference sequence). Unmatched junction bases numbered 6, after V lost 5 bases and J lost 2 bases. There are 14 residues in the CDR3.

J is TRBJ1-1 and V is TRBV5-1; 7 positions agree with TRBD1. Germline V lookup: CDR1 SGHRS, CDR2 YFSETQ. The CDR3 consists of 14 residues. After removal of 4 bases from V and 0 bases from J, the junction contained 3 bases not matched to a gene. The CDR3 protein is CASSQGTVNTEAFF. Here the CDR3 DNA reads TGCGCCAGCAGCCAGGGGACAGTGAACACTGAAGCTTTCTTT.

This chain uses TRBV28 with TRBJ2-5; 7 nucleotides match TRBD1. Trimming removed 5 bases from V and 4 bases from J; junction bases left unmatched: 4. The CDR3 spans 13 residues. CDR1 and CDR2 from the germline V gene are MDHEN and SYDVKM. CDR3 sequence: CASSPGTAETQYF. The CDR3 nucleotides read TGTGCCAGCAGTCCCGGGACAGCAGAGACCCAGTACTTC. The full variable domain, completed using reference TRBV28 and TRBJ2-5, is DVKVTQSSRYLVKRTGEKVFLECVQDMDHENMFWYRQDPGLGLRLIYFSYDVKMKEKGDIPEGYSVSREKKERFSLILESASTNQTSMYLCASSPGTAETQYFGPGTRLLVL.

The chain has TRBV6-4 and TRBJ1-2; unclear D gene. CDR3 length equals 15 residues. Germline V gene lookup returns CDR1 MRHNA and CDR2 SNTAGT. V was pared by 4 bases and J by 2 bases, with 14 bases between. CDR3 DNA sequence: TGTGCCAGCAGTGCGATGAAACACGAAAACTATGGCTACACCTTC. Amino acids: CASSAMKHENYGYTF.

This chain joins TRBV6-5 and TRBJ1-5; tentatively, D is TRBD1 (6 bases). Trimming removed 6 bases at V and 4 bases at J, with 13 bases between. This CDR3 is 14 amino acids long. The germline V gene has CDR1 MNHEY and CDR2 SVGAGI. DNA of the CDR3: TGTGCCAGCAGGAATACCGACAGGAATCAGCCCCAGCATTTT. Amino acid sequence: CASRNTDRNQPQHF.

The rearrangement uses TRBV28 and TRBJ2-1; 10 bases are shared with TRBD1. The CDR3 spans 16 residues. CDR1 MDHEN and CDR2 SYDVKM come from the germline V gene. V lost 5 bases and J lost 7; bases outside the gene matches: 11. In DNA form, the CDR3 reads TGTGCCAGCAGTAAGACAGGGGGCCGCATTTTTAATGAGCAGTTCTTC. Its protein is CASSKTGGRIFNEQFF. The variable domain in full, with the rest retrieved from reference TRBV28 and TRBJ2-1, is DVKVTQSSRYLVKRTGEKVFLECVQDMDHENMFWYRQDPGLGLRLIYFSYDVKMKEKGDIPEGYSVSREKKERFSLILESASTNQTSMYLCASSKTGGRIFNEQFFGPGTRLTVL.

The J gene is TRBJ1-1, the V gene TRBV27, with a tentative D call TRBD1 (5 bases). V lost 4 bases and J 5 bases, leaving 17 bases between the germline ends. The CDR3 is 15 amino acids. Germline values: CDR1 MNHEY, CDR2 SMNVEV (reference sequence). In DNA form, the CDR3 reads TGTGCCAGCAGTTGGACAAGGGGCTTAGGAACTGAAGCTTTCTTT. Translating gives CASSWTRGLGTEAFF.

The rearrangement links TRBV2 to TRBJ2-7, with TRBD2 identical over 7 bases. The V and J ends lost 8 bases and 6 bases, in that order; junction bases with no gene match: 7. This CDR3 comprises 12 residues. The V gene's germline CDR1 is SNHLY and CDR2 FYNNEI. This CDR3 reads CASRLAVFEQYF. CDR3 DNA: TGTGCCAGCCGGCTAGCGGTGTTCGAGCAGTACTTC.

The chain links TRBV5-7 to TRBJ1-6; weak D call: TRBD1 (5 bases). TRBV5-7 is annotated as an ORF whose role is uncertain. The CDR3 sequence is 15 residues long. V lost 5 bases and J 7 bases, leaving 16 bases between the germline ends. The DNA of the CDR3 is TGTGCCAGCAGTTTCCGGGACTCGGGGAATTCACCCCTCCACTTT. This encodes CASSFRDSGNSPLHF.